The 22 T cell receptor beta chains below come from one sample, sequenced in a study of shared clonotypes between healthy human individuals. In the naive CD8 group, cells lacked CD45RO and were positively selected for CCR7, so terminally differentiated effector memory CD45RA+ cells were left out. Sequenced by immunoSEQ multiplex PCR; TCRdb stores in-frame clones only, minus some. In the table there are under 2,000,000 clones, 85% to 95% of which are singletons. Material for sequencing was naive CD8+ T cells sorted from blood. The receptors come from a man aged 18-30 years in good health.

The rearrangement links TRBV2 to TRBJ2-5, with unresolved D. Trimming removed 5 bases at V and 7 bases at J, with 5 bases between. Germline lookup yields CDR1 SNHLY and CDR2 FYNNEI. The CDR3 covers 10 residues. For the CDR3, the DNA is TGTGCCAGCAGTCGAGGGACCCAGTACTTC. Amino acids: CASSRGTQYF.

In nucleotides, the CDR3 is TGTGCCACCAGCAGACCGTTAACCTGGGAGGGGGCCACTGAAGCTTTCTTT. Encoded protein: CATSRPLTWEGATEAFF. J is TRBJ1-1 and V is TRBV15; TRBD1 matches 7 bases. Germline loops: CDR1 LNHNV, CDR2 YYDKDF (reference sequence). The CDR3 contains 17 residues. Trimming removed 2 bases from V and 4 bases from J; junction bases left unmatched: 13.

V usage is TRBV4-1 and J usage is TRBJ1-5; D perhaps matches TRBD1 (5 bases). Germline lookup yields CDR1 MGHRA and CDR2 YSYEKL. Trimming left V 4 bases short and J 7 bases short, with 14 bases between. CDR3 length: 14 residues. The CDR3 spells CASSPFAGHQPQHF. Here the CDR3 DNA reads TGCGCCAGCAGCCCTTTTGCAGGGCACCAGCCCCAGCATTTT.

This sequence joins TRBV6-1 and TRBJ1-3; no clear D. CDR1 and CDR2 (germline): MNHNS, SASEGT. The CDR3 spans 15 residues. V lost 0 bases and J lost 0, with 6 bases in between. The CDR3 nucleotides are TGTGCCAGCAGTGAAGCTTGGAGCTCTGGAAACACCATATATTTT. Translation gives CASSEAWSSGNTIYF.

The V call is TRBV28, the J call TRBJ1-2; 7 nucleotides match TRBD1. Trimming took 11 bases from V and 4 from J; bases not matched to a gene: 7. Germline CDR1 is MDHEN and CDR2 is SYDVKM. The CDR3 runs to 12 residues. The CDR3 here is CAPQGGPYGYTF. In nucleotides, the CDR3 is TGTGCCCCCCAGGGGGGACCCTATGGCTACACCTTC.

The V call is TRBV6-5, the J call TRBJ2-7; D perhaps matches TRBD2 (6 bases). V was shortened by 5 bases and J by 2 bases, with 13 bases between the two germline ends. The CDR3 spans 14 residues. Germline CDR1 reads MNHEY; CDR2 reads SVGAGI. This CDR3 is CASSPGTFTYEQYF. The CDR3 nucleotides read TGTGCCAGCAGTCCCGGGACTTTTACCTACGAGCAGTACTTC.

V gene TRBV30 combines with J gene TRBJ2-5; 7 nucleotides agree with TRBD1. CDR1 GTSNPN and CDR2 SVGIG come from the germline V gene (reference sequence). The J segment lost 4 bases and the V segment lost 1 base, leaving 6 bases of the junction unmatched. CDR3 size: 14 residues. This CDR3 is CAWSATGSVETQYF. The CDR3 bases are TGTGCCTGGAGTGCGACAGGGAGCGTAGAGACCCAGTACTTC.

The chain has TRBV6-5 and TRBJ2-1, with D perhaps TRBD1 or TRBD2 (5 bases each). This CDR3 spans 15 amino acids. Germline V gene sequence: CDR1 MNHEY, CDR2 SVGAGI. Trimming took 6 bases from V and 8 from J, leaving 20 bases between them. CDR3 sequence reads: CASSIRGPAVYEQFF. As DNA, the CDR3 is TGTGCCAGCAGCATACGGGGCCCAGCGGTCTATGAGCAGTTCTTC.

This sequence joins TRBV27 and TRBJ2-7; a possible D gene is TRBD1 (5 bases). Looked up from germline, CDR1 is MNHEY and CDR2 is SMNVEV (reference sequence). The CDR3 covers 12 residues. Trimming shortened V by 10 bases and J by 2 bases, and 12 bases separated the two germline ends. As DNA, the CDR3 is TGTGCCATCGGCACAGGACCCTACGAGCAGTACTTC. Its protein is CAIGTGPYEQYF.

The gene calls are TRBV7-9 and TRBJ2-5; D ambiguous. The germline V gene has CDR1 SEHNR and CDR2 FQNEAQ (reference sequence). The V and J ends lost 5 bases and 4 bases respectively, with 5 bases between them. The CDR3 extends over 11 amino acids. The CDR3 bases are TGTGCCAGCAGCAACACAGAGACCCAGTACTTC. Amino acid sequence: CASSNTETQYF.

This clone showed up just once. This sample includes further DNA sequences coding for the same CDR3. The V gene is TRBV5-8, the J gene TRBJ1-3; 8 bases are shared with TRBD1. The junction had 0 bases not matched to a gene; V was cut back by 0 bases and J by 1 base. Germline V gene lookup returns CDR1 SGHTS and CDR2 YDEGEE. The CDR3 spans 15 residues. DNA of the CDR3: TGTGCCAGCAGCTTGGGGACAGGGTCTGGAAACACCATATATTTT. Encoded protein: CASSLGTGSGNTIYF.

The chain recombines TRBV28 with TRBJ2-7; 10 bases fit TRBD1. The germline V gene has CDR1 MDHEN and CDR2 SYDVKM. This CDR3 has 15 residues. After removal of 6 bases from V and 3 bases from J, the junction contained 8 bases not matched to a gene. The CDR3 reads CASRPRQGAGYEQYF. CDR3 nucleotides: TGTGCCAGCAGGCCCCGACAGGGGGCAGGCTACGAGCAGTACTTC. The full variable domain, completed using reference TRBV28 and TRBJ2-7, is DVKVTQSSRYLVKRTGEKVFLECVQDMDHENMFWYRQDPGLGLRLIYFSYDVKMKEKGDIPEGYSVSREKKERFSLILESASTNQTSMYLCASRPRQGAGYEQYFGPGTRLTVT.

The chain couples TRBV7-2 to TRBJ2-2; no reliable D call. Germline CDR1 reads SGHTA; CDR2 reads FQGNSA. The CDR3 spans 13 residues. Trimming took 5 bases from V and 3 from J, leaving 7 bases between them. CDR3 sequence: CASSEYYTGELFF. CDR3 nucleotides: TGTGCCAGCAGCGAATATTACACCGGGGAGCTGTTTTTT.

The CDR3 loop is CASSPGASGVQYEQYF. CDR3 sequence (DNA): TGTGCCAGCAGCCCCGGGGCTAGCGGGGTACAATACGAGCAGTACTTC. This chain uses TRBV28 with TRBJ2-7; 9 bases map to TRBD2. Trimming cost V 6 bases and J 4 bases; bases outside gene matches: 13. CDR1 MDHEN and CDR2 SYDVKM come from the germline V gene. This CDR3 is 16 amino acids long.

V gene TRBV6-5 combines with J gene TRBJ2-5; 10 nucleotides line up with TRBD2. Trimming at V came to 7 bases and at J to 5 bases, leaving 7 bases not matched to a gene. Germline CDR1 and CDR2: MNHEY and SVGAGI. This CDR3 spans 14 amino acids. The CDR3 coding sequence is TGTGCCAGCACCGAGCGGGAGGGGGGGGAGACCCAGTACTTC. Protein: CASTEREGGETQYF.

The chain carries TRBV5-1 and TRBJ1-1; 10 bases map to TRBD1. CDR1 is SGHRS and CDR2 is YFSETQ in the germline V gene. V shed 0 bases, J shed 5 bases, and the junction held 4 bases outside the gene matches. The CDR3 has 15 residues. Here the CDR3 reads CASSLGQGAYTEAFF. As DNA, the CDR3 is TGCGCCAGCAGCTTGGGACAGGGGGCGTATACTGAAGCTTTCTTT.

This clone was picked up one time. The V gene is TRBV5-6, the J gene TRBJ2-7, with 8 nucleotides matching TRBD2. Germline V gives CDR1 SGHDT, CDR2 YYEEEE. J gave up 7 bases and V 2 bases, and 11 bases lay outside the gene matches. This CDR3 has 15 amino acids. The CDR3 sequence: CASSLSGGASLEQYF. The CDR3 nucleotides read TGTGCCAGCAGCTTAAGCGGGGGAGCCTCGTTGGAGCAGTACTTC.

The chain uses TRBV6-5 and TRBJ1-1, with a possible D match to TRBD1 (6 bases). The CDR3 sequence is 13 residues long. Trimming cost V 2 bases and J 10 bases, with 14 bases left between them. Germline V gene lookup returns CDR1 MNHEY and CDR2 SVGAGI. CDR3 DNA: TGTGCCAGCAGTTACACAGGGACCACACGAGCTTTCTTT. Protein sequence: CASSYTGTTRAFF.

The genes are TRBV13 and TRBJ2-2; weak D call: TRBD2 (6 bases). Per the germline V gene, CDR1 is PRHDT and CDR2 is FYEKMQ (reference sequence). The CDR3 runs to 16 residues. The V end lost 4 bases, the J end lost 0 bases, and 12 bases lay between the germline ends. The CDR3 here is CASSSVGLSNTGELFF. The CDR3 DNA reads TGTGCCAGCAGCTCCGTGGGACTTTCGAACACCGGGGAGCTGTTTTTT.

On this clone itself: This CDR3 is also generated by other DNA sequences in the sample. V is TRBV6-5 and J is TRBJ2-7; 8 nucleotides match TRBD1. The germline V gene has CDR1 MNHEY and CDR2 SVGAGI. Trimming at V came to 0 bases and at J to 3 bases, leaving 1 base not matched to a gene. CDR3 length: 14 residues. CDR3: CASSYSDRGYEQYF. The CDR3 region has the DNA TGTGCCAGCAGTTACTCTGACAGGGGCTACGAGCAGTACTTC.

This chain joins TRBV5-4 and TRBJ2-7, with D tentatively TRBD2 (5 bases). V lost 0 bases, J lost 1 base, and 11 bases lay in between. CDR3 length: 15 amino acids. Germline CDR1 reads SGHNT; CDR2 reads YYREEE (reference sequence). CDR3 in DNA: TGTGCCAGCAGCTTGGCCAGCGGCTATTCCTACGAGCAGTACTTC. Translating gives CASSLASGYSYEQYF.

This rearrangement joins TRBV2 to TRBJ2-1; 8 nucleotides match TRBD2. The CDR3 runs 15 residues. CDR1 and CDR2 (germline): SNHLY, FYNNEI. Trimming removed 6 bases from V and 2 bases from J; junction bases left unmatched: 6. The CDR3 is CASSGGAATYNEQFF. The CDR3 coding sequence is TGTGCCAGCAGCGGGGGGGCGGCGACCTACAATGAGCAGTTCTTC.